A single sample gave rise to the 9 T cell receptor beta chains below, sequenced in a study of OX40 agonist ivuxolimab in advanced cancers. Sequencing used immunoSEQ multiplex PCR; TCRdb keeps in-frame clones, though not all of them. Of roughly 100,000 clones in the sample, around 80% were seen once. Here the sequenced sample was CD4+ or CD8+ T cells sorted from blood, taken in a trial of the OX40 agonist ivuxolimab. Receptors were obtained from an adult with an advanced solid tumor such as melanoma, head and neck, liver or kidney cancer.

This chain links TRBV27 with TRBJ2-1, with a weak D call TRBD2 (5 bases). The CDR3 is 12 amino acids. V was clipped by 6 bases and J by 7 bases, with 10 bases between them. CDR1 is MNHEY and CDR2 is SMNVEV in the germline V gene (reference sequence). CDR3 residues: CASSLPGNEQFF. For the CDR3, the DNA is TGTGCCAGCAGCCTCCCGGGGAATGAGCAGTTCTTC.

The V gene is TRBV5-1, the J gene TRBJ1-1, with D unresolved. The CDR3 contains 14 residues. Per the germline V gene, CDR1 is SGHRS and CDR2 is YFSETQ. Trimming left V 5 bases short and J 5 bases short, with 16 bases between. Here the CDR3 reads CASRPDEGRTEAFF. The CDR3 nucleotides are TGCGCCAGCAGGCCCGATGAGGGTAGGACTGAAGCTTTCTTT.

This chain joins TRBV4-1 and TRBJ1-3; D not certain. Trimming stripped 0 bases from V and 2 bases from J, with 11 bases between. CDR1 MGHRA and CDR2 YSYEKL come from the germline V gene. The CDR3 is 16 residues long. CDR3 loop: CASSQDRVGAGNTIYF. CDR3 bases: TGCGCCAGCAGCCAAGACCGAGTTGGGGCTGGAAACACCATATATTTT.

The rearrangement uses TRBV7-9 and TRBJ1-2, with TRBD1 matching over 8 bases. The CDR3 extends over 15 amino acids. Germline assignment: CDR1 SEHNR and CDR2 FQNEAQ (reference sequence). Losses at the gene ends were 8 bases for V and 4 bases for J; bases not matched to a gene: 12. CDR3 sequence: CASGETGGDAYGYTF. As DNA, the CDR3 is TGTGCCAGCGGCGAAACAGGGGGGGATGCCTATGGCTACACCTTC.

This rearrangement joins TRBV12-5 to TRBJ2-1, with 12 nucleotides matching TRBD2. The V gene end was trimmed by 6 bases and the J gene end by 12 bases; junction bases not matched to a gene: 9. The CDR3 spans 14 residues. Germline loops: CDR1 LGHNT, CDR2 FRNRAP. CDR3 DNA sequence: TGTGCTAGTGGGCTAGCGGGAGGGGAAGGCGGGCAGTTCTTC. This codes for CASGLAGGEGGQFF.

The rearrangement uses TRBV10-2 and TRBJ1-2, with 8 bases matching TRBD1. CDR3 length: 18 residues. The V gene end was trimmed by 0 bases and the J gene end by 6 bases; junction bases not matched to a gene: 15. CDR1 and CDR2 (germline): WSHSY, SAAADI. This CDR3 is CASSESVFGQGREDGYTF. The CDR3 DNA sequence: TGCGCCAGCAGTGAGTCGGTGTTTGGACAGGGCAGGGAAGATGGCTACACCTTC.

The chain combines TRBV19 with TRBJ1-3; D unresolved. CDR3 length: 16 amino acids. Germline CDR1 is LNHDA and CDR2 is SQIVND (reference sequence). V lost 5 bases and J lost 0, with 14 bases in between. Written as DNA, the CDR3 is TGTGCCAGTAGTTGGAGTCAGGAGAACTCTGGAAACACCATATATTTT. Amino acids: CASSWSQENSGNTIYF.

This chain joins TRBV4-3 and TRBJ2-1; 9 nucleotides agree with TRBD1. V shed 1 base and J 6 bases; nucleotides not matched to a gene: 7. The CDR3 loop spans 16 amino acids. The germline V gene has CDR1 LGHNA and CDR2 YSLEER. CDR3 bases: TGCGCCAGCAGCCAAGGAGAGGGACAGGGTGGCAATGAGCAGTTCTTC. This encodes CASSQGEGQGGNEQFF.

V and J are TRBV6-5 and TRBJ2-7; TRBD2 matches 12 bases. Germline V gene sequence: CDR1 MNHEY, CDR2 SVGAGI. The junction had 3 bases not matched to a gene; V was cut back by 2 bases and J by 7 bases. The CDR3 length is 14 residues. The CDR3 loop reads CASSYGGLAGEQYF. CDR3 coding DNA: TGTGCCAGCAGTTACGGGGGACTAGCGGGTGAGCAGTACTTC.